This T cell receptor beta chain was sequenced during a study of radiation and T cells in renal cell carcinoma. Overall study results and limits: Without pretreatment biopsies, baseline tumor clonotype presence was undetermined.

Indicated time point: blood 4 weeks post-SBRT, at nephrectomy. Indicated treatment: 15 Gy SBRT to primary tumor, nephrectomy 4 weeks later. Nephrectomy followed 15 Gy stereotactic body radiation by 4 weeks. Germline V gene lookup returns CDR1 SGDLS and CDR2 YYNGEE. The CDR3 consists of 16 residues. The V gene lost 0 bases and the J gene lost 3 bases, with 10 bases spanning the gap. TCRdb's table, derived via immunoSEQ multiplex PCR, lists solely in-frame clones and lacks some. The table includes 140,000 or so clones, 75% to 90% detected once. In the case of this clone: Its antigen is currently unknown.

This TCR was recovered from a woman aged 45-59 years with renal cell carcinoma. The sample in question was blood, obtained from a patient whose treatment included radiotherapy and nephrectomy. The chain carries TRBV9 and TRBJ1-6; no clear D. CDR3 sequence reads: CASSVGEGFYNSPLHF. The CDR3 DNA is TGTGCCAGCAGCGTAGGGGAAGGCTTCTATAATTCACCCCTCCACTTT.